This passage covers 29 T cell receptor beta chains from one sample sequenced in a study of T cell responses to AZD1222 COVID-19 vaccine. The data were produced by immunoSEQ multiplex PCR, yet TCRdb's version contains in-frame clones alone and is incomplete. This sample has 120,000 or so clones; about 90% occur once, and the top ten carry 0.85% to 1.3%. The sample here was peripheral blood, taken on day 0 of AZD1222 vaccination. These receptors came from an adult in good health.

The chain links TRBV20-1 to TRBJ1-2; 9 nucleotides agree with TRBD1. With 3 bases clipped from V and 6 bases from J, the junction kept 11 bases outside the gene matches. Germline CDR1 DFQATT, CDR2 SNEGSKA (reference sequence). This CDR3 contains 15 residues. DNA of the CDR3: TGCAGTGCTAGTTCGGGACAGGGATTGGTGGATGGCTACACCTTC. The encoded protein is CSASSGQGLVDGYTF.

The rearrangement joins TRBV18 to TRBJ2-3, with a tentative D call TRBD2 (6 bases). The V end lost 0 bases, the J end lost 4 bases, and 14 bases lay between the germline ends. Germline V gene sequence: CDR1 KGHSH, CDR2 LQKENI. The CDR3 spans 16 residues. CDR3 region: CASSPPGLNPPDTQYF. CDR3 in DNA: TGTGCCAGCTCACCACCGGGACTCAATCCCCCAGATACGCAGTATTTT.

J is TRBJ2-2 and V is TRBV24-1, with unresolved D. The V end was cut by 4 bases, the J end by 0 bases, with 11 bases between. CDR1 is KGHDR and CDR2 is SFDVKD in the germline V gene. This CDR3 has 16 amino acids. CDR3 nucleotides: TGTGCCACCAGTGACTACAGCTCTCCGAACACCGGGGAGCTGTTTTTT. Translation gives CATSDYSSPNTGELFF.

The chain has TRBV2 and TRBJ2-1; maybe TRBD2 (6 bases). V was pared by 7 bases and J by 3 bases, with 22 bases between. The CDR3 has 17 amino acids. Germline CDR1 SNHLY, CDR2 FYNNEI. CDR3 coding DNA: TGTGCCAGCACCCCAGGAGGTAGCGGAGAAAACTACAATGAGCAGTTCTTC. Its translation: CASTPGGSGENYNEQFF.

The chain uses TRBV27 and TRBJ2-1; D is unclear. Germline assignment: CDR1 MNHEY and CDR2 SMNVEV (reference sequence). This CDR3 is 16 amino acids long. V was clipped by 5 bases and J by 2 bases, with 16 bases between them. This chain's CDR3 is CASSPKRRTTYNEQFF. CDR3 nucleotides: TGTGCCAGCAGTCCAAAAAGACGGACGACCTACAATGAGCAGTTCTTC.

This clone was observed once. DNA of the CDR3: TGTGCCAGCAGCTTGGTAGTAGGGGAGGAGACCCAGTACTTC. It translates to CASSLVVGEETQYF. This chain joins TRBV5-4 and TRBJ2-5; D might be TRBD1 or TRBD2, each matching 5 bases. CDR3 length: 14 residues. Germline-derived CDR1 and CDR2 are SGHNT and YYREEE (reference sequence). Trimming cost V 0 bases and J 5 bases, with 11 bases left between them.

The rearrangement joins TRBV7-2 to TRBJ1-5; perhaps TRBD1 as D (5 bases). Germline assignment: CDR1 SGHTA and CDR2 FQGNSA. The CDR3 is 14 amino acids. V was cut by 5 bases and J by 4 bases, with 12 bases left in between. The CDR3 is CASSRDSLNQPQHF. The DNA of the CDR3 is TGTGCCAGCAGCAGAGACAGCCTAAATCAGCCCCAGCATTTT.

The chain has TRBV5-8 and TRBJ2-7; 10 positions match TRBD2. J was trimmed by 5 bases and V by 0 bases; bases with no gene match: 5. Germline CDR1 SGHTS, CDR2 YDEGEE. This CDR3 is built from 15 residues. The chain's CDR3 is CASSLEREGFNEQYF. The CDR3 region has the DNA TGTGCCAGCAGCTTGGAGCGGGAGGGCTTCAACGAGCAGTACTTC.

The chain recombines TRBV27 with TRBJ1-2; perhaps TRBD1 as D (5 bases). Per the germline V gene, CDR1 is MNHEY and CDR2 is SMNVEV (reference sequence). Trimming removed 2 bases from V and 0 bases from J, with 10 bases in between. This CDR3 comprises 15 residues. The CDR3 sequence: CASSLQGNSNYGYTF. CDR3 bases: TGTGCCAGCAGTTTACAGGGTAATTCTAACTATGGCTACACCTTC.

In its sample, this clone was seen once. The genes are TRBV2 and TRBJ1-2, with TRBD1 identical over 10 bases. Germline CDR1 is SNHLY and CDR2 is FYNNEI. The CDR3 totals 14 residues. The V and J ends lost 4 bases and 6 bases, in that order; junction bases with no gene match: 5. The chain's CDR3 is CASSATGGADGYTF. The CDR3 coding sequence is TGTGCCAGCAGTGCGACAGGGGGCGCCGATGGCTACACCTTC.

J is TRBJ2-1 and V is TRBV18; perhaps TRBD2 as D (6 bases). The CDR3 consists of 12 residues. V lost 6 bases and J 9 bases, leaving 12 bases between the germline ends. Per the germline V gene, CDR1 is KGHSH and CDR2 is LQKENI. This CDR3 is CASSPGGAEQFF. The CDR3 nucleotides read TGTGCCAGCTCCCCCGGGGGAGCTGAGCAGTTCTTC.

This sequence joins TRBV7-3 and TRBJ2-3, with no clear D. Germline lookup yields CDR1 SGHTA and CDR2 FQGTGA. The V gene lost 1 base and the J gene lost 0 bases, with 5 bases spanning the gap. This CDR3 has 14 amino acids. The CDR3 coding sequence is TGTGCCAGCAGCTTAAGTCCCAGCACAGATACGCAGTATTTT. This sequence encodes CASSLSPSTDTQYF.

The rearrangement uses TRBV29-1 and TRBJ2-3; unclear D gene. This CDR3 is 11 amino acids long. V was shortened by 7 bases and J by 5 bases, with 10 bases between the two germline ends. Germline values: CDR1 SQVTM, CDR2 ANQGSEA. CDR3 region: CSGQPRDTQYF. The DNA of the CDR3 is TGCAGCGGACAACCTAGAGATACGCAGTATTTT.

The chain carries TRBV5-1 and TRBJ2-7, with 11 bases matching TRBD2. J was trimmed by 6 bases and V by 4 bases; bases with no gene match: 9. Germline V gives CDR1 SGHRS, CDR2 YFSETQ. This CDR3 comprises 15 residues. Here the CDR3 DNA reads TGCGCCAGCAGCGTATCAACTAGCGGGAGTAGCGAGCAGTACTTC. Translation gives CASSVSTSGSSEQYF.

The rearrangement links TRBV2 to TRBJ1-5; D not resolved. V was shortened by 2 bases and J by 7 bases, with 9 bases between the two germline ends. Germline CDR1 reads SNHLY; CDR2 reads FYNNEI. The CDR3 has 13 amino acids. The CDR3 sequence: CASSERKEQPQHF. Here the CDR3 DNA reads TGTGCCAGCAGTGAACGGAAAGAGCAGCCCCAGCATTTT.

The V call is TRBV14, the J call TRBJ2-7, with D maybe TRBD2 (6 bases). Germline V gives CDR1 SGHDN, CDR2 FVKESK. V lost 6 bases and J 0 bases, leaving 9 bases between the germline ends. This CDR3 has 13 amino acids. The CDR3 nucleotides read TGTGCCAGCAGATACGGGAGCTCCTACGAGCAGTACTTC. It codes for CASRYGSSYEQYF.

This rearrangement joins TRBV19 to TRBJ1-3; 7 bases agree with TRBD1. Germline trimming cut 7 bases from V and 0 bases from J; bases unmatched to any gene: 6. The V gene's germline CDR1 is LNHDA and CDR2 SQIVND (reference sequence). CDR3 length equals 15 residues. The CDR3 spells CASKRQGSSGNTIYF. DNA for the CDR3: TGTGCCAGTAAGAGACAGGGATCCTCTGGAAACACCATATATTTT. Together with reference TRBV19 and TRBJ1-3, the CDR3 gives the full variable domain: DGGITQSPKYLFRKEGQNVTLSCEQNLNHDAMYWYRQDPGQGLRLIYYSQIVNDFQKGDIAEGYSVSREKKESFPLTVTSAQKNPTAFYLCASKRQGSSGNTIYFGEGSWLTVV.

CDR3 DNA sequence: TGCGCCAGCAGCCAAGCTAGGACAGGGGGCAACACCGGGGAGCTGTTTTTT. Its protein is CASSQARTGGNTGELFF. This chain uses TRBV5-1 with TRBJ2-2; 11 bases map to TRBD1. V lost 4 bases, J lost 2 bases, and 7 bases stayed unmatched. The CDR3 consists of 17 residues. Germline assignment: CDR1 SGHRS and CDR2 YFSETQ.

CDR3 in amino acids: CSASSRGKGPGELFF. The DNA of the CDR3 is TGCAGTGCTAGTAGTAGGGGAAAGGGTCCCGGGGAGCTGTTTTTT. The chain couples TRBV20-1 to TRBJ2-2; the D gene is possibly TRBD1 (5 bases). Trimming stripped 3 bases from V and 6 bases from J, with 17 bases between. The length of the CDR3 is 15 residues. Germline-derived CDR1 and CDR2 are DFQATT and SNEGSKA (reference sequence).

The chain combines TRBV10-3 with TRBJ2-7; D remains unclear. The CDR3 spans 12 residues. Germline CDR1 reads ENHRY; CDR2 reads SYGVKD. Trimming shortened V by 6 bases and J by 0 bases, and 6 bases separated the two germline ends. The CDR3 here is CAISRVSYEQYF. In DNA, the CDR3 is TGTGCCATCAGCCGGGTCTCCTACGAGCAGTACTTC.

The chain joins TRBV4-1 to TRBJ2-3; TRBD2 aligns across 9 bases. After removal of 5 bases from V and 5 bases from J, the junction contained 14 bases not matched to a gene. Germline V CDR1 and CDR2: MGHRA, YSYEKL. There are 17 residues in the CDR3. The CDR3 is CASSEKLAGLAEDTQYF. The CDR3 nucleotides read TGCGCCAGCAGCGAAAAGCTAGCGGGACTAGCTGAAGATACGCAGTATTTT.

The chain links TRBV7-9 to TRBJ2-7, with 7 positions matching TRBD2. Germline CDR1 SEHNR, CDR2 FQNEAQ (reference sequence). The CDR3 has 13 residues. Trimming at V came to 10 bases and at J to 2 bases, leaving 8 bases not matched to a gene. The DNA of the CDR3 is TGTGCCACCTCAGGACGGGGGGCCTACGAGCAGTACTTC. It yields the protein CATSGRGAYEQYF.

The chain links TRBV27 to TRBJ2-7, with D possibly being TRBD2 (5 bases). Germline CDR1 reads MNHEY; CDR2 reads SMNVEV (reference sequence). The V end was cut by 3 bases, the J end by 5 bases, with 11 bases between. This CDR3 comprises 13 residues. This CDR3 is CASSLQDGDEQYF. CDR3 coding DNA: TGTGCCAGCAGTTTGCAGGACGGGGACGAGCAGTACTTC.

This chain connects TRBV6-5 to TRBJ1-5; D is undetermined. The germline V gene has CDR1 MNHEY and CDR2 SVGAGI. The CDR3 covers 15 residues. The germline V and J ends were trimmed by 6 bases and 2 bases, with 14 bases remaining between them. In DNA form, the CDR3 reads TGTGCCAGCAGGGTGGGATCTGAGGGCAATCAGCCCCAGCATTTT. Protein product: CASRVGSEGNQPQHF.

V and J are TRBV10-3 and TRBJ2-7; D possibly corresponds to TRBD2 (6 bases). Germline V lookup: CDR1 ENHRY, CDR2 SYGVKD. The CDR3 totals 12 residues. The V end lost 2 bases, the J end lost 7 bases, and 9 bases lay between the germline ends. The CDR3: CAISEGAGEQYF. In DNA, the CDR3 is TGTGCCATCAGTGAGGGGGCGGGGGAGCAGTACTTC.

This clone was picked up one time. V is TRBV4-1 and J is TRBJ2-7; 9 bases agree with TRBD2. J was trimmed by 2 bases and V by 2 bases; bases with no gene match: 1. The V gene's germline CDR1 is MGHRA and CDR2 YSYEKL. CDR3 size: 14 residues. CDR3 region: CASSQLAGTYEQYF. The CDR3 DNA follows: TGCGCCAGCAGCCAACTAGCGGGAACCTACGAGCAGTACTTC.

Of note for this clone: This same CDR3 is encoded by further DNA sequences in the sample. The chain is built from TRBV18 and TRBJ2-3; no firm D call. The CDR3 extends over 13 amino acids. In germline, CDR1 is KGHSH, CDR2 LQKENI. With 0 bases removed from V and 3 bases from J, the gap between germline ends came to 4 bases. This chain's CDR3 is CASSPPSTDTQYF. The CDR3, as DNA: TGTGCCAGCTCACCACCGTCTACAGATACGCAGTATTTT.

The V gene is TRBV2, the J gene TRBJ2-3; D gene uncertain. The V end lost 4 bases, the J end lost 3 bases, and 8 bases lay between the germline ends. The CDR3 runs 13 residues. Germline CDR1 and CDR2: SNHLY and FYNNEI. CDR3 bases: TGTGCCAGCAGTGTCCCCGAAACAGATACGCAGTATTTT. Protein: CASSVPETDTQYF.

Only one count was recorded for this clone. This chain connects TRBV5-1 to TRBJ2-7, with D possibly being TRBD1 (6 bases). The germline V gene has CDR1 SGHRS and CDR2 YFSETQ. Deletions cut 1 base from V and 5 bases from J, with 13 bases between. The CDR3 is made up of 14 amino acids. This CDR3 reads CASSLLTGSHEQYF. In DNA, the CDR3 is TGCGCCAGCAGCTTGTTAACAGGGAGCCACGAGCAGTACTTC.